The sequence of this TCR beta chain was determined in a study of blood T cell repertoires in COVID-19. Background on the study: Samples representing acute and convalescent COVID-19 were sourced from the United States, Italy and Spain.

Generated by immunoSEQ multiplex PCR, the TCRdb table keeps only in-frame clones and is missing some. The sample records approximately 240,000 clones, around four fifths being singletons. From germline, CDR1 is SNHLY and CDR2 FYNNEI. Trimming removed 8 bases at V and 8 bases at J, with 15 bases between. The CDR3 length is 12 residues. The chain recombines TRBV2 with TRBJ1-2; D remains unclear. This receptor was obtained from a woman aged 55-69 years with active or convalescent COVID-19. Sequenced material: peripheral blood. The CDR3 bases are TGTGCCAGCCGATCATTTACGAGGGGCTACACCTTC. Translating gives CASRSFTRGYTF. Full variable domain (missing parts from reference TRBV2 and TRBJ1-2): EPEVTQTPSHQVTQMGQEVILRCVPISNHLYFYWYRQILGQKVEFLVSFYNNEISEKSEIFDDQFSVERPDGSNFTLKIRSTKLEDSAMYFCASRSFTRGYTFGSGTRLTVV.